Shown below are 22 T cell receptor beta chains from a single sample sequenced in a study of blood T cell repertoires in COVID-19. TCRdb's copy holds only in-frame clones and misses some; the assay was immunoSEQ multiplex PCR. This sample has a few hundred thousand clones; 65% to 90% occur once, and the top ten carry roughly 1.4%. The material sequenced was peripheral blood. The receptors come from a woman between 35 and 50 years old who had recovered from COVID-19.

The J gene is TRBJ2-7, the V gene TRBV6-5, with 8 positions matching TRBD1. V lost 5 bases, J lost 0 bases, and 6 bases stayed unmatched. The CDR3 is made up of 15 amino acids. Germline V CDR1 and CDR2: MNHEY, SVGAGI. DNA for the CDR3: TGTGCCAGCAGTACCCCTACAGGGGGCTCCTACGAGCAGTACTTC. Translation gives CASSTPTGGSYEQYF.

Concerning this clone itself: One end of the junction varies from germline; a read error may be responsible. The J gene is TRBJ2-2, the V gene TRBV5-1; D might be TRBD1 (5 bases). CDR1 SGHRS and CDR2 YFSETQ come from the germline V gene. The CDR3 runs 16 residues. The CDR3 region is CASSLVLGANPGELFF. CDR3 nucleotide sequence: TGCGCCAGCAGCTTGGTCCTTGGGGCGAACCCCGGGGAGCTGTTTTTT.

This clone was detected only a few times. The chain has TRBV6-1 and TRBJ2-7; weak D call: TRBD2 (6 bases). V lost 0 bases and J lost 3, with 12 bases in between. The CDR3 consists of 15 residues. Per germline, CDR1 MNHNS and CDR2 SASEGT. The DNA for the CDR3 is TGTGCCAGCAGTGAAGCGGGTGGGCGGGACTACGAGCAGTACTTC. It translates to CASSEAGGRDYEQYF.

This clone was counted once. The chain recombines TRBV20-1 with TRBJ1-4, with TRBD1 matching 9 bases. V shed 3 bases, J shed 4 bases, and the junction held 9 bases outside the gene matches. Germline V gives CDR1 DFQATT, CDR2 SNEGSKA (reference sequence). CDR3 size: 16 residues. CDR3 amino acids: CSASPTGGQDNEKLFF. The DNA of the CDR3 is TGCAGTGCTAGTCCGACAGGGGGACAAGATAATGAAAAACTGTTTTTT.

The J gene is TRBJ1-1, the V gene TRBV30; unclear D gene. V lost 0 bases and J lost 1, with 3 bases in between. This CDR3 region has 12 residues. Germline CDR1 and CDR2: GTSNPN and SVGIG (reference sequence). The CDR3 is CAWSVANTEAFF. The CDR3 coding sequence is TGTGCCTGGAGTGTGGCGAACACTGAAGCTTTCTTT.

V and J are TRBV6-5 and TRBJ2-3; TRBD2 is a possible D gene (6 bases). The CDR3 has 14 amino acids. The germline gives CDR1 MNHEY, CDR2 SVGAGI. V dropped 7 bases and J dropped 9 bases, with 20 bases sitting between them. The CDR3, as DNA: TGTGCCAGCATTCACGCGACTGGAGGGGTGACGCAGTATTTT. Encoded protein: CASIHATGGVTQYF.

V and J are TRBV6-6 and TRBJ2-1, with TRBD2 identical over 12 bases. This CDR3 region has 16 residues. Germline V gene sequence: CDR1 MNHNY, CDR2 SVGAGI (reference sequence). V shed 2 bases and J 3 bases; nucleotides not matched to a gene: 2. CDR3 amino acids: CASSYRTSGDYNEQFF. The CDR3 DNA sequence: TGTGCCAGCAGTTACCGGACTAGCGGGGACTACAATGAGCAGTTCTTC.

The chain links TRBV7-8 to TRBJ2-1, with a possible D match to TRBD2 (6 bases). This CDR3 region has 16 residues. Looked up from germline, CDR1 is SGHVS and CDR2 is FQNEAQ. The ends were cut back, 1 base at V and 0 bases at J, with 10 bases in the middle. The DNA of the CDR3 is TGTGCCAGCAGCTTAGGGGGGGATTACTCCTACAATGAGCAGTTCTTC. It translates to CASSLGGDYSYNEQFF. The full variable domain, with the rest looked up from reference TRBV7-8 and TRBJ2-1, is GAGVSQSPRYKVAKRGQDVALRCDPISGHVSLFWYQQALGQGPEFLTYFQNEAQLDKSGLPSDRFFAERPEGSVSTLKIQRTQQEDSAVYLCASSLGGDYSYNEQFFGPGTRLTVL.

V gene TRBV4-3 combines with J gene TRBJ2-7; 7 bases are a match to TRBD2. The V gene's germline CDR1 is LGHNA and CDR2 YSLEER. Unmatched junction bases numbered 15, after V lost 3 bases and J lost 4 bases. CDR3 length equals 17 residues. This CDR3 is CASSQGTAGTTIYEQYF. The CDR3 bases are TGCGCCAGCAGCCAGGGCACAGCCGGGACTACGATTTACGAGCAGTACTTC.

This chain uses TRBV28 with TRBJ1-2; 7 bases agree with TRBD1. After removal of 6 bases from V and 7 bases from J, the junction contained 17 bases not matched to a gene. The germline CDR1 and CDR2 sequences are MDHEN and SYDVKM. This CDR3 spans 16 amino acids. In nucleotides, the CDR3 is TGTGCCAGCAGCCCTCCCTTGACAGGGCGAAGAGGTGGCTACACCTTC. It codes for CASSPPLTGRRGGYTF.

This chain connects TRBV5-1 to TRBJ1-1; a weak D match, TRBD1 (5 bases). The V end was cut by 1 base, the J end by 4 bases, with 11 bases between. This CDR3 region has 14 residues. Germline CDR1 is SGHRS and CDR2 is YFSETQ. Written as DNA, the CDR3 is TGCGCCAGCAGCTTGACCAGGGTGGGCACTGAAGCTTTCTTT. Translating gives CASSLTRVGTEAFF.

The rearrangement links TRBV7-9 to TRBJ1-3; 7 bases line up with TRBD1. CDR1 is SEHNR, CDR2 FQNEAQ, per germline (reference sequence). J gave up 4 bases and V 5 bases, and 11 bases lay outside the gene matches. CDR3 length: 16 residues. The CDR3 DNA reads as TGTGCCAGCAGCCGTTGGGAAGACAGGGTGGGAAACACCATATATTTT. This encodes CASSRWEDRVGNTIYF.

The V call is TRBV19, the J call TRBJ1-1, with 9 bases identical to TRBD1. The CDR3 runs 17 residues. Germline CDR1 is LNHDA and CDR2 is SQIVND (reference sequence). Trimming cost V 0 bases and J 0 bases; bases outside gene matches: 5. CDR3 nucleotide sequence: TGTGCCAGTAGTATAGAAAGGGGACAGGGCATGAACACTGAAGCTTTCTTT. It translates to CASSIERGQGMNTEAFF.

The chain has TRBV6-5 and TRBJ2-1; a weak D match, TRBD1 (6 bases). Germline CDR1 is MNHEY and CDR2 is SVGAGI. Trimming removed 6 bases from V and 8 bases from J, with 14 bases in between. The CDR3 is 13 amino acids. CDR3 DNA: TGTGCCAGCAGCGTGAACAGGGCGGATGAGCAGTTCTTC. It specifies CASSVNRADEQFF.

The chain has TRBV6-5 and TRBJ2-3, with a possible D match to TRBD1 (5 bases). Trimming shortened V by 5 bases and J by 6 bases, and 15 bases separated the two germline ends. The germline gives CDR1 MNHEY, CDR2 SVGAGI. This CDR3 region has 14 residues. Written as DNA, the CDR3 is TGTGCCAGCAGTACTGGGCAGGGTTGGGATACGCAGTATTTT. Its translation: CASSTGQGWDTQYF.

This chain connects TRBV29-1 to TRBJ1-2; 8 nucleotides match TRBD1. Per the germline V gene, CDR1 is SQVTM and CDR2 is ANQGSEA. The CDR3 is made up of 13 amino acids. V lost 6 bases, J lost 8 bases, and 11 bases stayed unmatched. For the CDR3, the DNA is TGCAGCGTCCAAGGGACAGGAGGAAAGGGCTACACCTTC. This encodes CSVQGTGGKGYTF.

This clone appeared a single time. The chain is built from TRBV28 and TRBJ1-2; tentative D call: TRBD1 (5 bases). The V end lost 6 bases, the J end lost 4 bases, and 12 bases lay between the germline ends. This CDR3 comprises 13 residues. Germline assignment: CDR1 MDHEN and CDR2 SYDVKM. The CDR3 bases are TGTGCCAGCAGAGTAGACAGTTTCTATGGCTACACCTTC. Its translation: CASRVDSFYGYTF.

The chain uses TRBV6-1 and TRBJ2-5; 11 bases map to TRBD2. The germline V gene has CDR1 MNHNS and CDR2 SASEGT. The CDR3 contains 18 residues. With 2 bases clipped from V and 5 bases from J, the junction kept 13 bases outside the gene matches. CDR3 residues: CASSESISGGAQFETQYF. The CDR3, as DNA: TGTGCCAGCAGTGAAAGCATTAGCGGGGGGGCTCAGTTTGAGACCCAGTACTTC.

V is TRBV19 and J is TRBJ1-4, with 10 bases fitting TRBD1. The CDR3 is 15 residues long. V lost 3 bases to trimming and J lost 5 bases; unmatched junction nucleotides: 3. Germline V gene data show CDR1 as LNHDA and CDR2 as SQIVND (reference sequence). CDR3 bases: TGTGCCAGTAGTATCATGGGACAGGGGAATGAAAAACTGTTTTTT. Translation gives CASSIMGQGNEKLFF.

V usage is TRBV7-9 and J usage is TRBJ2-7; perhaps TRBD1 as D (6 bases). Germline V gene lookup returns CDR1 SEHNR and CDR2 FQNEAQ (reference sequence). Trimming left V 5 bases short and J 6 bases short, with 14 bases between. The CDR3 length is 13 residues. Here the CDR3 DNA reads TGTGCCAGCAGCCGGGCCCTCAGGGGCGAGCAGTACTTC. Translated, it gives CASSRALRGEQYF.

This chain links TRBV18 with TRBJ1-1; 9 positions agree with TRBD1. CDR1 and CDR2 (germline): KGHSH, LQKENI. V was pared by 2 bases and J by 4 bases, with 5 bases of the junction left unmatched. The CDR3 loop spans 15 amino acids. CDR3 amino acids: CASSPTGTGSTEAFF. In DNA form, the CDR3 reads TGTGCCAGCTCACCAACTGGGACAGGGTCCACTGAAGCTTTCTTT.

The chain combines TRBV29-1 with TRBJ1-2; TRBD1 matches 7 bases. CDR1 and CDR2 (germline): SQVTM, ANQGSEA. The CDR3 covers 11 residues. The ends lost 6 bases at V and 8 bases at J; junction bases unmatched: 6. For the CDR3, the DNA is TGCAGCGTCGGGGGACAGTACGGCTACACCTTC. Translated: CSVGGQYGYTF.